A selection of T cell receptor beta chains follows, all from one sample in a study of shared clonotypes between healthy human individuals. TCRdb keeps only in-frame clones here, not all; method: immunoSEQ multiplex PCR. The table lists under 2,500,000 clones, around 95% of them singletons. The sequenced sample consisted of naive CD4+ T cells sorted from blood. Source of these receptors: a man aged 18 to 29 in good health. Both conserved end residues are part of each CDR3. A D gene is named only where the DNA matches it firmly. Part of the rows lack a size; the others show once, few, many or a class for expanded clones.

J gene,V gene,clone size,D gene,CDR3 protein,CDR3 DNA
TRBJ1-2,TRBV15,once,-,CATSRGVGQQGPNGYTF,TGTGCCACCAGCAGAGGAGTAGGACAGCAGGGCCCTAACGGCTACACCTTC
TRBJ1-5,TRBV30,once,-,CAWGRGGYNQPQHF,TGTGCCTGGGGCAGGGGTGGTTACAATCAGCCCCAGCATTTT
TRBJ2-7,TRBV19,-,TRBD2,CASSIGEGSEQYF,TGTGCCAGTAGTATAGGGGAGGGTTCCGAGCAGTACTTC
TRBJ2-3,TRBV5-1,-,TRBD2,CASIRSGVGTDTQYF,TGCGCCAGCATACGTAGCGGGGTTGGCACAGATACGCAGTATTTT
TRBJ1-1,TRBV25-1,once,-,CASSGFTGREAEAFF,TGTGCCAGCAGTGGTTTCACGGGCAGGGAGGCTGAAGCTTTCTTT
TRBJ2-3,TRBV14,-,-,CASSHTLGTLSTDTQYF,TGTGCCAGCAGCCACACCCTTGGGACGCTTAGCACAGATACGCAGTATTTT
TRBJ2-2,TRBV5-1,-,-,CASSNPDPGELFF,TGCGCCAGCAGCAATCCAGATCCCGGGGAGCTGTTTTTT
TRBJ2-7,TRBV6-5,-,-,CASSSIRDTLRQYF,TGTGCCAGCAGCTCAATCCGGGACACTCTCAGGCAGTACTTC
TRBJ2-7,TRBV6-6,-,TRBD2,CASSYPSGSYEQYF,TGTGCCAGCAGTTACCCCAGCGGGAGCTACGAGCAGTACTTC
TRBJ2-2,TRBV15,-,-,CATGARGTGELFF,TGTGCCACCGGGGCCCGGGGCACCGGGGAGCTGTTTTTT
TRBJ2-7,TRBV27,-,TRBD1,CASSLSSGQGFHEQYF,TGTGCCAGCAGTTTATCGTCGGGACAGGGATTCCACGAGCAGTACTTC
TRBJ1-2,TRBV30,-,-,CAWSVGRTIGRTVPLVGYTF,TGTGCCTGGAGTGTGGGAAGAACCATTGGGAGGACCGTTCCATTGGTTGGCTACACCTTC
TRBJ2-3,TRBV7-2,-,-,CASSLESGFPDTQYF,TGTGCCAGCAGCTTAGAGTCGGGATTCCCAGATACGCAGTATTTT
TRBJ1-5,TRBV18,-,-,CASSPDRNQPQHF,TGTGCCAGCTCTCCGGACAGAAATCAGCCCCAGCATTTT
TRBJ2-7,TRBV5-1,once,TRBD1,CASSPGTGVYEQYF,TGCGCCAGCAGCCCCGGGACAGGAGTCTACGAGCAGTACTTC
TRBJ1-2,TRBV11-2,-,TRBD1,CASSFTGVGGYTF,TGTGCCAGCAGCTTCACAGGGGTAGGTGGCTACACCTTC
TRBJ2-7,TRBV30,-,TRBD1,CAWSGPGGTGYYEQYF,TGTGCCTGGAGTGGCCCTGGTGGGACAGGGTACTACGAGCAGTACTTC
TRBJ2-4,TRBV5-4,-,TRBD2,CASRERGTDIQYF,TGTGCCAGCAGGGAGCGGGGGACTGACATTCAGTACTTC
TRBJ1-1,TRBV29-1,-,-,CSVLDTEAFF,TGCAGCGTTCTCGACACTGAAGCTTTCTTT
TRBJ2-1,TRBV5-1,once,TRBD2,CASSVPTSGGENEQFF,TGCGCCAGCAGCGTTCCGACTAGCGGGGGAGAGAATGAGCAGTTCTTC
TRBJ2-7,TRBV2,-,-,CASARLLSSYEQYF,TGTGCCAGCGCCCGTTTATTAAGCTCCTACGAGCAGTACTTC
TRBJ2-7,TRBV10-3,-,TRBD2,CATTSGYSYEQYF,TGTGCCACCACTAGCGGGTACTCCTACGAGCAGTACTTC
TRBJ2-3,TRBV7-9,-,-,CASSPSGRRITDTQYF,TGTGCCAGCAGCCCATCTGGCAGGCGAATCACAGATACGCAGTATTTT
TRBJ2-7,TRBV6-5,once,TRBD1,CASSYSGQGLTYEQYF,TGTGCCAGCAGTTACTCCGGACAGGGATTGACCTACGAGCAGTACTTC
TRBJ2-5,TRBV2,once,-,CASSRGETQYF,TGTGCCAGCAGCAGGGGTGAGACCCAGTACTTC
TRBJ2-7,TRBV10-3,-,-,CAISGGREDEQYF,TGTGCCATCAGTGGGGGCAGGGAGGACGAGCAGTACTTC
TRBJ1-1,TRBV5-1,-,TRBD1,CASSLEQGMNTEAFF,TGCGCCAGCAGCTTAGAACAGGGGATGAACACTGAAGCTTTCTTT
TRBJ2-6,TRBV7-2,once,-,CASSSEPNVLTF,TGTGCCAGCAGCTCCGAACCGAACGTCCTGACTTTC
TRBJ2-3,TRBV10-3,-,-,CAISAGTDTQYF,TGTGCCATCAGTGCCGGGACCGATACGCAGTATTTT
TRBJ2-7,TRBV6-5,-,TRBD1,CASTKGATYEQYF,TGTGCCAGCACCAAGGGGGCCACCTACGAGCAGTACTTC
TRBJ2-3,TRBV5-4,-,TRBD1,CASSFGDRVTDTQYF,TGTGCCAGCAGCTTCGGAGACAGGGTCACAGATACGCAGTATTTT
TRBJ1-1,TRBV10-3,-,-,CAISESNRRTNTEAFF,TGTGCCATCAGTGAGTCGAACAGAAGGACGAACACTGAAGCTTTCTTT
TRBJ2-5,TRBV25-1,-,TRBD2,CASSGSGGAQETQYF,TGTGCCAGCAGTGGGAGCGGGGGGGCCCAGGAGACCCAGTACTTC
TRBJ1-2,TRBV28,-,TRBD1,CASSPLSGTGAAYGYTF,TGTGCCAGCAGTCCCTTATCCGGGACAGGGGCCGCCTATGGCTACACCTTC
TRBJ2-7,TRBV6-5,-,-,CASSSLGRVSEQYF,TGTGCCAGCAGTTCACTAGGTCGGGTTTCCGAGCAGTACTTC
TRBJ1-3,TRBV27,-,-,CASSLASGAGNTIYF,TGTGCCAGCAGCCTTGCCTCTGGGGCTGGAAACACCATATATTTT
TRBJ2-7,TRBV18,-,TRBD1,CASSPGTGVYEQYF,TGTGCCAGCTCACCTGGGACAGGGGTCTACGAGCAGTACTTC
TRBJ2-7,TRBV18,-,TRBD2,CASSTGTSGREQYF,TGTGCCAGCTCAACCGGGACTAGCGGGAGAGAGCAGTACTTC
TRBJ1-5,TRBV2,once,-,CASSPGIVQPQHF,TGTGCCAGCAGTCCGGGGATAGTTCAGCCCCAGCATTTT
TRBJ2-6,TRBV5-4,-,-,CASSEGRFSGANVLTF,TGTGCCAGCAGCGAGGGACGGTTCTCTGGGGCCAACGTCCTGACTTTC